The next 11 T cell receptor beta chains were all read from a single sample in a study of T cells in Graves' hyperthyroidism and ophthalmopathy. Amplification of TCR beta CDR3 regions was performed using RNA transcripts as template. The HTBI primer set drove a first-round RT-PCR of the TCR CDR3. TCRdb independently ran MiXCR on the multiplex PCR reads; one entry per CDR3 protein. The sample has 490,000 or so distinct CDR3 sequences, under 25% seen once; the top ten hold about 53%. Material: blood. The receptor source for this set is a woman in her sixties or seventies with Graves' ophthalmopathy.

This clonotype was seen repeatedly, ten times or more. The genes are TRBV5-1 and TRBJ2-2, with D unclear. The V end was cut by 4 bases, the J end by 7 bases, with 8 bases between. CDR3 length: 12 amino acids. Germline CDR1 reads SGHRS; CDR2 reads YFSETQ. The CDR3 protein is CASSLGYGELFF. CDR3 in DNA: TGCGCCAGCAGCCTGGGATACGGGGAGCTGTTTTTT.

This CDR3 is CASSPDGEMGNQPQHF. In DNA form, the CDR3 reads TGCGCCAGCAGCCCCGACGGGGAGATGGGCAATCAGCCCCAGCATTTT. The genes are TRBV5-1 and TRBJ1-5; D is undetermined. Per the germline V gene, CDR1 is SGHRS and CDR2 is YFSETQ. Between the trimmed V and J ends, which lost 4 bases and 2 bases, there was a span of 16 bases. CDR3 length equals 16 residues.

V is TRBV18 and J is TRBJ2-7; D unresolved. V lost 2 bases to trimming and J lost 2 bases, with 13 bases between them. The CDR3 covers 15 residues. Germline V CDR1 and CDR2: KGHSH, LQKENI. The CDR3 nucleotides read TGTGCCAGCTCACCAAGGGCAGGTGACACCTACGAGCAGTACTTC. Its protein product is CASSPRAGDTYEQYF.

In this sample, this clonotype turned up many times. The chain combines TRBV2 with TRBJ1-2; possibly TRBD1 for D (5 bases). V gave up 7 bases and J gave up 2 bases, with 17 bases separating them. Germline CDR1 is SNHLY and CDR2 is FYNNEI. The CDR3 spans 15 residues. The CDR3 region is CASTLGGRTNYGYTF. In nucleotides, the CDR3 is TGTGCCAGCACCCTGGGGGGACGGACGAACTATGGCTACACCTTC.

This clonotype has a handful of counts. This chain uses TRBV7-2 with TRBJ1-4, with D perhaps matching TRBD1 (5 bases). Germline V gives CDR1 SGHTA, CDR2 FQGNSA. The CDR3 is made up of 14 amino acids. Trimming left V 5 bases short and J 2 bases short, with 9 bases between. The CDR3, as DNA: TGTGCCAGCAGCGGGGGGTTCACTAATGAAAAACTGTTTTTT. Residues: CASSGGFTNEKLFF.

For the CDR3, the DNA is TGCAGTGCTAGACCTACGGGACAGTTCACCGGGGAGCTGTTTTTT. Its translation: CSARPTGQFTGELFF. This chain uses TRBV20-1 with TRBJ2-2; TRBD1 matches at 7 bases. Trimming cost V 2 bases and J 4 bases; bases outside gene matches: 7. CDR3 size: 15 residues. CDR1 is DFQATT and CDR2 is SNEGSKA in the germline V gene (reference sequence).

The table lists this clonotype with many counts. One end of the junction fails to match germline, which may point to a read error. This sequence joins TRBV5-1 and TRBJ1-1, with D possibly matching TRBD1 (6 bases). The CDR3 consists of 13 residues. The germline gives CDR1 SGHRS, CDR2 YFSETQ. The CDR3 DNA is TGTGCCAGCAGTTTACAGGGAAACACTGAAGCTTTCTTT. Translating it yields CASSLQGNTEAFF.

Ten or more counts support this clonotype. The rearrangement links TRBV28 to TRBJ1-4, with unresolved D. CDR1 MDHEN and CDR2 SYDVKM come from the germline V gene. This CDR3 has 14 residues. The V end was cut by 3 bases, the J end by 6 bases, with 11 bases between. The CDR3 DNA sequence: TGTGCCAGCAGTTTTGGTGGGATAGATGAAAAACTGTTTTTT. Translating gives CASSFGGIDEKLFF.

This clonotype was picked up many times. The chain uses TRBV7-2 and TRBJ2-1; D perhaps matches TRBD2 (5 bases). Germline assignment: CDR1 SGHTA and CDR2 FQGNSA. This CDR3 spans 13 amino acids. Between the trimmed V and J ends, which lost 0 bases and 10 bases, there was a span of 10 bases. The CDR3 DNA reads TGTGCCAGCAGCTTAGCGGTCGAGCGGGAGCAGTTCTTC. Translating gives CASSLAVEREQFF.

V usage is TRBV20-1 and J usage is TRBJ1-1; D is possibly TRBD1 (6 bases). CDR3 length: 14 residues. Per germline, CDR1 DFQATT and CDR2 SNEGSKA (reference sequence). The V and J ends lost 6 bases and 3 bases respectively, with 17 bases between them. The CDR3: CSATIGGVHTEAFF. In DNA form, the CDR3 reads TGCAGTGCAACCATAGGGGGGGTCCACACTGAAGCTTTCTTT.

This clonotype was seen repeatedly, ten times or more. V and J are TRBV7-3 and TRBJ1-5; D is unclear. Germline V lookup: CDR1 SGHTA, CDR2 FQGTGA. V lost 5 bases, J lost 4 bases, and 9 bases lay in between. This CDR3 comprises 13 residues. CDR3 sequence: CASSPVQNQPQHF. The CDR3 nucleotides read TGTGCCAGCAGCCCGGTCCAGAATCAGCCCCAGCATTTT.